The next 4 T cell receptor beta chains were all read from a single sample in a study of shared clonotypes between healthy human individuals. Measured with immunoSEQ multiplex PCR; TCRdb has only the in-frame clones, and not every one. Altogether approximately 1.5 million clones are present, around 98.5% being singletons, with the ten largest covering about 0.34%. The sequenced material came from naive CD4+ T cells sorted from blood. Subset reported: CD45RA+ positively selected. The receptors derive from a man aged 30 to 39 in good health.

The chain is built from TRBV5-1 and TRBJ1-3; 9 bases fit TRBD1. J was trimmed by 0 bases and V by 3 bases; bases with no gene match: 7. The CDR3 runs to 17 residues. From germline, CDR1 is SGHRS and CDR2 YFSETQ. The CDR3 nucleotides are TGCGCCAGCAGCTCGGTAGGACAGGGGCGCTCTGGAAACACCATATATTTT. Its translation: CASSSVGQGRSGNTIYF.

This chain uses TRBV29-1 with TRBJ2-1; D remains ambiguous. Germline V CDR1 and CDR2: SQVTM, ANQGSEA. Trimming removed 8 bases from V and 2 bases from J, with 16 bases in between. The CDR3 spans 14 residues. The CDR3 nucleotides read TGCAGCCTTAGTGGGCGTAGCCCCTACAATGAGCAGTTCTTC. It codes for CSLSGRSPYNEQFF.

For the CDR3, the DNA is TGTGCCAGCAGTTTAAGCCTTTACGAGCAGTACTTC. Its protein product is CASSLSLYEQYF. The chain joins TRBV11-2 to TRBJ2-7; unclear D gene. Trimming removed 6 bases at V and 4 bases at J, with 10 bases between. The CDR3 runs 12 residues. Germline CDR1 reads SGHAT; CDR2 reads FQNNGV.

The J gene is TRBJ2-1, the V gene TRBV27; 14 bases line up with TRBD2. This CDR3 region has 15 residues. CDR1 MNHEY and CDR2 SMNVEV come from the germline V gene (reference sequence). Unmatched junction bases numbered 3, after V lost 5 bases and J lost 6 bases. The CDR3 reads CASSPGLAGGNEQFF. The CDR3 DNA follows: TGTGCCAGCAGTCCCGGACTAGCGGGAGGCAATGAGCAGTTCTTC.